This T cell receptor beta chain came from a study of blood T cell repertoires in COVID-19 (dated by TCRdb to 2018 to 2021). Concerning the study at large: Samples covering the acute and convalescent phases of COVID-19 were provided by collaborators in the United States, Italy and Spain. The material from the prospective study consisted of cDNA or gDNA derived from T cells, B-cell-depleted T cells, or PBMCs. The dataset comprised deeply sampled blood TCRbeta repertoires from subjects exposed to, actively infected with, or recovered from COVID-19. The repertoires were released in a freely available public database meant as a resource for research on the immune response to SARS-CoV-2. The samples were drawn from two sources: the first 160 participants of the ongoing ImmuneRACE study, and about 1,300 subjects contributed by 6 global collaborators. Sample metadata almost always included a de-identified subject ID, COVID-19 status, age in years and sex. Where available, HLA class I and class II types were obtained from metadata supplied by the sample provider rather than from assay-based typing. The study at large found these results: How much clinical and demographic metadata was included differed by source and by participant, and the metadata was provided uncurated.

Each collaborating institution followed its own protocols to collect whole blood in K2EDTA tubes. Collaborator samples were shipped for TCRbeta analysis as frozen whole blood, isolated PBMCs, or DNA extracted from either sample type. The CDR3 goes from the cysteine to the phenylalanine over 14 residues. Only the CDR3 DNA stays, 42 bases, in frame from base 1. The germline V gene encodes CDR1 SGHTA and CDR2 FQGNSA. Points on this clone: There is no known antigen for this receptor. One junction end does not reproduce the germline sequence, and a read error may be involved.

TCRbeta CDR3 regions were amplified from genomic DNA using the immunoSEQ Assay, a bias-controlled multiplex PCR. Per the source publication's procedure: The number of nucleated cells in each sample was estimated from the amplification of reference gene primers within the assay. To quantify the absolute abundance of each unique TCRbeta CDR3 rearrangement, sequence reads were collapsed and filtered. Productive Simpson clonality was computed per sample as the square root of Simpson's diversity index over productive rearrangements. This immuneACCESS table, as held by TCRdb, lists in-frame sequences with V and J called but not all clones. Of the missing ones, under half trace to an unresolved V gene in checked studies; the others have no known cause. V and J calls and clone size are given by that table; D and trimming were obtained from the DNA. This sample is represented by about 26,000 clones; roughly 90% of them were singletons. Around 7.6% of the sample belongs to the ten largest clones.

The TCR originated in a human donor in a cohort sampled during active COVID-19. The rearrangement joined TRBV7-2 to TRBJ2-7; TRBD2 fits 11 bases in the junction. The specimen was peripheral blood. The DNA reads as follows: TGTGCCAGCACCTTAGCGGGGGGGCCTGGTGAGCAGTACTTC. The translation is CASTLAGGPGEQYF.